These T cell receptor beta chains were read from a single sample in a study of Ad26.COV2.S vaccination and SARS-CoV-2 variants. Profiled with immunoSEQ multiplex PCR; TCRdb holds only in-frame clones, not every one. The sample yields 350,000 to 500,000 clones, about 90% seen once. Sample: peripheral blood, taken in a trial of Ad26.COV2.S vaccine versus placebo. These receptor sequences come from a person between 18 and 65 years old who received the Ad26.COV2.S COVID-19 vaccine or a placebo. Both conserved end residues are part of each CDR3. Each record gives: D gene, J gene, V gene, clone size, CDR3 DNA, CDR3 protein. D genes are given only for firm matches. Clone size is shown for a subset of rows, as once, few, many or a class of expanded clone.

-	TRBJ2-2	TRBV15	-	TGTGCCACCAGCTCCTCCGGGAGCCGATTCACCGGGGAGCTGTTTTTT	CATSSSGSRFTGELFF
TRBD1	TRBJ2-7	TRBV29-1	-	TGCAGCGTTGAGGGACAGAGAGTAAACGAGCAGTACTTC	CSVEGQRVNEQYF
TRBD1	TRBJ2-3	TRBV28	-	TGTGCCAGCAGAATGCTTTCGGACAGGGGGGCAGATACGCAGTATTTT	CASRMLSDRGADTQYF
TRBD2	TRBJ2-1	TRBV28	-	TGTGCCATCAAGAGCGGGAGGTCCTCCTACAATGAGCAGTTCTTC	CAIKSGRSSYNEQFF
TRBD2	TRBJ2-1	TRBV6-1	-	TGTGCCAGCAGTGATGATTGGGGGGGGGCCTACAATGAGCAGTTCTTC	CASSDDWGGAYNEQFF
-	TRBJ1-1	TRBV7-9	-	TGTGCCAGCAGCCTCCCCAGAGTGAACACTGAAGCTTTCTTT	CASSLPRVNTEAFF
-	TRBJ1-5	TRBV19	-	TGTGCCAGTAGTATAGGAAAGGGTGGGGGTCAGCCCCAGCATTTT	CASSIGKGGGQPQHF
-	TRBJ1-5	TRBV30	-	TGTGCCTGGAGTAAGGCGCCTGATCAGCCCCAGCATTTT	CAWSKAPDQPQHF
-	TRBJ2-3	TRBV3-1/TRBV3-2	-	TGTGCCAGCAGCCAAGAAGCCTCAGATACGCAGTATTTT	CASSQEASDTQYF
TRBD1	TRBJ2-2	TRBV7-8	-	TGTGCCAGCAGACCGCCGGGACAGGGAAACACCGGGGAGCTGTTTTTT	CASRPPGQGNTGELFF
TRBD1	TRBJ1-4	TRBV28	-	TGTGCCAGCAGTTCCCGGGTGGCAGGGGGCGTTGAAAAACTGTTTTTT	CASSSRVAGGVEKLFF
-	TRBJ1-2	TRBV7-2	-	TGTGCCAGCAGCCCCCAGAAAAACTATGGCTACACCTTC	CASSPQKNYGYTF
-	TRBJ2-3	TRBV7-2	-	TGTGCCAGCAAGGGGCTAGTTGGCACAGATACGCAGTATTTT	CASKGLVGTDTQYF
-	TRBJ2-1	TRBV12-3/TRBV12-4	-	TGTGCCAGCCGACAGGGACTGAATGAGCAGTTCTTC	CASRQGLNEQFF
TRBD2	TRBJ2-1	TRBV6-4	few	TGTGCCAGCAGTGAAGAAGCGGGAGGGTACAATGAGCAGTTCTTC	CASSEEAGGYNEQFF
TRBD2	TRBJ2-3	TRBV4-3	once	TGCGCCAGCAGTTCTACTAGCGGGAGCGTTAGCACAGATACGCAGTATTTT	CASSSTSGSVSTDTQYF
-	TRBJ2-7	TRBV12-3/TRBV12-4	-	TGTGCCAGCCAGTCTCAAAGGTCGGGGTCTTACCACTTC	CASQSQRSGSYHF
-	TRBJ2-5	TRBV9	-	TGTGCCAGCAGCGCCGAGGACAGCCAACAAGAGACCCAGTACTTC	CASSAEDSQQETQYF
-	TRBJ1-3	TRBV6-2/TRBV6-3	-	TGTGCCAGCAGTTCAGAGGACCAATTCTCTGGAAACACCATATATTTT	CASSSEDQFSGNTIYF
TRBD2	TRBJ2-7	TRBV6-1	-	TGTGCCAGCAGTGATCCCCCCAGACTAGCTTACGAGCAGTACTTC	CASSDPPRLAYEQYF
-	TRBJ1-1	TRBV6-5	-	TGTGCCAGCAATTTAGTAAGGGACGATGAAGCTTTCTTT	CASNLVRDDEAFF
-	TRBJ2-1	TRBV19	once	TGTGCCAGTAGTATAACCCCTTGGGGGAGCTCCTACAATGAGCAGTTCTTC	CASSITPWGSSYNEQFF
TRBD1	TRBJ1-5	TRBV28	-	TGTGCCAGCAGACCTGGGACAGGGAGATATAGCAATCAGCCCCAGCATTTT	CASRPGTGRYSNQPQHF
-	TRBJ2-2	TRBV4-2	-	TGTGCCAGCAGCCAAGAGGAGGGGTTCCTGGGCGGGGAGCTGTTTTTT	CASSQEEGFLGGELFF
TRBD1	TRBJ1-5	TRBV5-1	once	TGCGCCAGCAGCTTGGGCGACAGGGTAAATCAGCCCCAGCATTTT	CASSLGDRVNQPQHF
-	TRBJ2-6	TRBV6-6	-	TGTGCCAGCAGTTTGAGGGATTCTGGGGCCAACGTCCTGACTTTC	CASSLRDSGANVLTF
TRBD1	TRBJ1-2	TRBV2	few	TGTGCCAGCAGTGGACCTAGGACAGGGGACTATGGCTACACCTTC	CASSGPRTGDYGYTF
-	TRBJ1-1	TRBV7-8	-	TGTGCCAGCAGCCTCCCCCGGGCAATGAACACTGAAGCTTTCTTT	CASSLPRAMNTEAFF
TRBD1	TRBJ2-5	TRBV7-6	-	TGTGCCAGCAGCTACTCTGGACAGGGACAAGAGACCCAGTACTTC	CASSYSGQGQETQYF
TRBD1	TRBJ2-5	TRBV11-2	-	TGTGCCAGCAGCTTTGTGCTGGGGACAGGGAGTACCCAGTACTTC	CASSFVLGTGSTQYF
TRBD2	TRBJ2-2	TRBV11-2	-	TGTGCCAGCAGAAGCGTACGCGGGAGAACCGGGGAGCTGTTTTTT	CASRSVRGRTGELFF
-	TRBJ2-7	TRBV13	-	TGTGCCAGCAGCTTAGGTCCGGACTTCTACGAGCAGTACTTC	CASSLGPDFYEQYF
-	TRBJ2-3	TRBV28	-	TGTGCCAGCAGTTTAGCAGATACGCAGTATTTT	CASSLADTQYF
-	TRBJ1-4	TRBV2	-	TGTGCCAGCATGAAGGGGATGGGGGAAAAACTGTTTTTT	CASMKGMGEKLFF
TRBD1	TRBJ2-2	TRBV5-1	-	TGCGCCAGCAGCCCCGCGGACAGGGGCGGGGAGCTGTTTTTT	CASSPADRGGELFF
TRBD1	TRBJ2-7	TRBV6-2/TRBV6-3	-	TGTGCCAGCAGTTACCGGACAGGGGTAGCGTGGAGCTCCTACGAGCAGTACTTC	CASSYRTGVAWSSYEQYF
-	TRBJ1-6	TRBV27	once	TGTGCCAGCAGTTTATACAGACTAAGGTCACCCCTCCACTTT	CASSLYRLRSPLHF
TRBD2	TRBJ2-2	TRBV24-1	once	TGTGCCACCAGTGCCCATAGCGGGAGGGCCTTGGACACCGGGGAGCTGTTTTTT	CATSAHSGRALDTGELFF
-	TRBJ2-7	TRBV27	-	TGTGCCCCCCCGTTTCCAAAAAAACTTAGCTACGAGCAGTACTTC	CAPPFPKKLSYEQYF
TRBD2	TRBJ2-3	TRBV19	once	TGTGCCAGTAGTCCCGGACTAGCGGGAGGGTTGGGTACGCAGTATTTT	CASSPGLAGGLGTQYF
-	TRBJ1-5	TRBV20-1	-	TGCAGTGCTAGTCGGGTCGGCAGCAATCAGCCCCAGCATTTT	CSASRVGSNQPQHF
TRBD2	TRBJ2-7	TRBV11-3	-	TGTGCCAGCAGCATGGGGGGGAACTCCTACGAGCAGTACTTC	CASSMGGNSYEQYF
-	TRBJ2-7	TRBV29-1	-	TGCAGCGTTGAAGATCCTGTGGTCGGCGGGAACGAGCAGTACTTC	CSVEDPVVGGNEQYF
-	TRBJ1-3	TRBV15	-	TGTGCCACCAGCAGAGCTCAGGGAGGAAACACCATATATTTT	CATSRAQGGNTIYF
-	TRBJ2-3	TRBV28	-	TGTGCCAGCAGTCTCGGATTCGGAAGGTATTTT	CASSLGFGRYF
-	TRBJ2-3	TRBV11-3	-	TGTGCCAGCAGCCCTGGTACACAGTCTAGCACAGATACGCAGTATTTT	CASSPGTQSSTDTQYF
-	TRBJ1-1	TRBV5-6	-	TGTGCCAGCAGTTCGGGGGGCACTGAAGCTTTCTTT	CASSSGGTEAFF
-	TRBJ2-2	TRBV25-1	once	TGTGCCAGCAGTGAATCGGGTCGTTGGGCCGGGGAGCTGTTTTTT	CASSESGRWAGELFF
TRBD1	TRBJ1-2	TRBV7-9	-	TGTGCCAGCAGCAACACAGGGGGCTCAGACTATGGCTACACCTTC	CASSNTGGSDYGYTF
-	TRBJ1-2	TRBV3-1/TRBV3-2	-	TGTGCCAGCAGCCAAGCGGACTCTGGCTACACCTTC	CASSQADSGYTF
TRBD2	TRBJ2-3	TRBV29-1	-	TGCAGCGTCCTGTGGGGGGGGATCGTAGTTACGCAGTATTTT	CSVLWGGIVVTQYF
-	TRBJ1-5	TRBV15	-	TGTGCCACCAGCAGTGACCAGGGGCAGCCCCAGCATTTT	CATSSDQGQPQHF
TRBD1	TRBJ1-6	TRBV3-1/TRBV3-2	few	TGTGCCAGCAGCCAAGGCCAGGGGGCGGGGGCCCTCCACTTT	CASSQGQGAGALHF
TRBD1	TRBJ2-7	TRBV7-9	-	TGTGCCAGCAGCTTAGCAACGGGTGGGACAGGGGTGTACGAGCAGTACTTC	CASSLATGGTGVYEQYF
-	TRBJ1-2	TRBV14	-	TGTGCCAGCAGCCAAGATTACGCAAACTATGGCTACACCTTC	CASSQDYANYGYTF
-	TRBJ2-1	TRBV11-3	-	TGTGCCAGCAGCTTCCAGGCCCAAAATGAGCAGTTCTTC	CASSFQAQNEQFF
TRBD1	TRBJ2-7	TRBV15	-	TGTGCCACCAGCAGCGACAGGGGGTTTGCCTACGAGCAGTACTTC	CATSSDRGFAYEQYF
-	TRBJ2-1	TRBV15	few	TGTGCCACCAGCTTCGAGCGGGTAACCTACAATGAGCAGTTCTTC	CATSFERVTYNEQFF
TRBD1	TRBJ1-1	TRBV7-8	-	TGTGCCAGCAGCTTACGTCTTAGGGGGCTCAACACTGAAGCTTTCTTT	CASSLRLRGLNTEAFF
TRBD2	TRBJ2-3	TRBV7-9	-	TGTGCCAGCAGCACCGGGACGGCGGGAGGCCCCACAGATACGCAGTATTTT	CASSTGTAGGPTDTQYF